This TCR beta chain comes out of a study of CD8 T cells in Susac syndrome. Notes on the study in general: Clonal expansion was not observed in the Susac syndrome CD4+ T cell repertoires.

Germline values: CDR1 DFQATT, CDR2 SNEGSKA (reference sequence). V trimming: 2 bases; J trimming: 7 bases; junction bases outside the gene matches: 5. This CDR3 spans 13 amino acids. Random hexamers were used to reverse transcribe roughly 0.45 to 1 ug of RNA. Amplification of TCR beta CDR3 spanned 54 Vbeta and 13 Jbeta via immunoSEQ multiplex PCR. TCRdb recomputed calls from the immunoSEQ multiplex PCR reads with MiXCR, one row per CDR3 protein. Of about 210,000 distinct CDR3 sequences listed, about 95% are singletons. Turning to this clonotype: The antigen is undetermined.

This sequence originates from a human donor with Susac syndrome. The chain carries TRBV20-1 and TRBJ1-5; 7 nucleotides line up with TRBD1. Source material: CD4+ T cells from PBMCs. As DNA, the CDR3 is TGCAGTGCTAGAACAGGGGTAACCCAGCCCCAGCATTTT. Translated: CSARTGVTQPQHF.